A single sample is the source of the 27 T cell receptor beta chains below, sequenced in a study of blood T cell repertoires in COVID-19. The data were produced by immunoSEQ multiplex PCR, yet TCRdb's version contains in-frame clones alone and is incomplete. Of about 110,000 clones in the sample, around four fifths are singletons; the top ten hold 15% to 20%. Sequenced sample: peripheral blood. The receptors were sampled from a woman aged 55-69 years with acute or convalescent COVID-19.

The V and J genes are TRBV11-2 and TRBJ2-3; no clear D gene. The CDR3 spans 15 residues. V lost 1 base, J lost 4 bases, and 12 bases lay in between. CDR1 is SGHAT, CDR2 FQNNGV, per germline. CDR3: CASSLGIRGADTQYF. The CDR3, as DNA: TGTGCCAGCAGCTTAGGAATCAGAGGCGCAGATACGCAGTATTTT.

The V call is TRBV3-1 (or the pseudogene TRBV3-2), the J call TRBJ2-1; D may be TRBD2 (6 bases). Trimming shortened V by 4 bases and J by 0 bases, and 13 bases separated the two germline ends. This CDR3 comprises 16 residues. Per the germline V gene, CDR1 is LGHDT and CDR2 is YNNKEL (reference sequence). The CDR3 here is CASSPWTTSSYNEQFF. DNA of the CDR3: TGTGCCAGCAGCCCTTGGACTACCAGCTCCTACAATGAGCAGTTCTTC.

This clone turned up a few times. The V and J genes are TRBV7-2 and TRBJ2-1, with 7 nucleotides matching TRBD1. Germline trimming cut 4 bases from V and 6 bases from J; bases unmatched to any gene: 6. Germline loops: CDR1 SGHTA, CDR2 FQGNSA. This CDR3 is 14 amino acids long. CDR3 nucleotide sequence: TGTGCCAGCAGCTACCTACAGGGGATCAATGAGCAGTTCTTC. Its translation is CASSYLQGINEQFF.

The J gene is TRBJ1-2, the V gene TRBV2, with TRBD1 as a possible D gene (5 bases). Trimming shortened V by 8 bases and J by 5 bases, and 15 bases separated the two germline ends. CDR3 length: 13 residues. Germline values: CDR1 SNHLY, CDR2 FYNNEI. CDR3 region: CASSGQAGYGYTF. The CDR3 region has the DNA TGTGCCAGCTCGGGGCAGGCGGGGTATGGCTACACCTTC.

This sequence joins TRBV19 and TRBJ1-1; 12 nucleotides match TRBD1. V lost 9 bases and J lost 8; bases outside the gene matches: 16. CDR3 length: 16 residues. CDR1 is LNHDA, CDR2 SQIVND, per germline (reference sequence). DNA for the CDR3: TGTGCCAGCAGAGAGGGGACAGGGGGCGGCATAGTGGAAGCTTTCTTT. It is translated as CASREGTGGGIVEAFF.

The chain uses TRBV2 and TRBJ1-6, with D possibly matching TRBD1 (6 bases). Trimming shortened V by 6 bases and J by 13 bases, and 13 bases separated the two germline ends. The CDR3 totals 12 residues. Per germline, CDR1 SNHLY and CDR2 FYNNEI. The DNA for the CDR3 is TGTGCCAGCAGGGGGGGGCCGGTGCCCCTCCACTTT. It is translated as CASRGGPVPLHF.

This clone was observed once. Other DNA sequences in this sample translate to the same CDR3. The chain is built from TRBV6-2 or TRBV6-3 and TRBJ2-1; 7 bases match TRBD2. The V gene's germline CDR1 is MNHEY and CDR2 SVGEGT. The trim removed 2 bases at V and 3 bases at J, leaving 4 bases unmatched. The CDR3 covers 15 residues. This CDR3 is CASSYGGSGYNEQFF. The CDR3 region has the DNA TGTGCCAGCAGTTACGGCGGGAGTGGCTACAATGAGCAGTTCTTC.

This clone was recorded only once. Mismatch with germline at one junction end may stem from a read error. The rearrangement uses TRBV7-7 and TRBJ2-1; possible D gene TRBD1, 6 bases. Germline CDR1 reads SSHAT; CDR2 reads FNYEAQ (reference sequence). The CDR3 is 15 amino acids. The CDR3: CASSLLSGQYNEQFF. The CDR3 DNA sequence: TGTGCTAGCAGCTTATTGTCCGGACAGTACAATGAGCAGTTCTTC. Based on the CDR3 plus reference TRBV7-7 and TRBJ2-1, the full variable domain is GAGVSQSPRYKVTKRGQDVTLRCDPISSHATLYWYQQALGQGPEFLTYFNYEAQPDKSGLPSDRFSAERPEGSISTLTIQRTEQRDSAMYRCASSLLSGQYNEQFFGPGTRLTVL.

V and J are TRBV7-9 and TRBJ2-1; TRBD2 aligns across 8 bases. The CDR3 extends over 14 amino acids. The J segment lost 10 bases and the V segment lost 2 bases, leaving 7 bases of the junction unmatched. The germline CDR1 and CDR2 sequences are SEHNR and FQNEAQ (reference sequence). The CDR3 region is CASSLNLAGGEQFF. The DNA for the CDR3 is TGTGCCAGCAGCTTAAATTTGGCGGGGGGCGAGCAGTTCTTC.

The V call is TRBV19, the J call TRBJ2-3; 11 positions match TRBD2. The CDR3 extends over 15 amino acids. The J segment lost 3 bases and the V segment lost 9 bases, leaving 8 bases of the junction unmatched. The V gene's germline CDR1 is LNHDA and CDR2 SQIVND (reference sequence). The chain's CDR3 is CASRKTSGVTDTQYF. As DNA, the CDR3 is TGTGCCAGCAGGAAGACTAGCGGGGTGACAGATACGCAGTATTTT.

This clone was seen a few times. The V and J genes are TRBV12-3 or TRBV12-4 and TRBJ1-1, with D possibly matching TRBD1 (6 bases). This CDR3 contains 13 residues. The germline V and J ends were trimmed by 9 bases and 3 bases, with 14 bases remaining between them. The CDR3 is CASQVTGYTEAFF. Written as DNA, the CDR3 is TGTGCCAGTCAAGTCACAGGGTACACTGAAGCTTTCTTT.

The chain is built from TRBV5-1 and TRBJ2-3; D is undetermined. The CDR3 is made up of 12 amino acids. Per the germline V gene, CDR1 is SGHRS and CDR2 is YFSETQ. V lost 1 base and J lost 6, with 6 bases in between. CDR3 in amino acids: CASSLPEDTQYF. CDR3 nucleotide sequence: TGCGCCAGCAGCTTGCCCGAGGATACGCAGTATTTT.

The V and J genes are TRBV11-2 and TRBJ1-2; D gene ambiguous. The V end lost 3 bases, the J end lost 10 bases, and 18 bases lay between the germline ends. From germline, CDR1 is SGHAT and CDR2 FQNNGV. The length of the CDR3 is 14 residues. CDR3 loop: CASSFGGRSPSYTF. The CDR3 DNA reads TGTGCCAGCAGCTTTGGAGGACGGAGTCCGTCCTACACCTTC.

The CDR3 loop is CASSSTLSRTGLVGTEAFF. Written as DNA, the CDR3 is TGTGCCAGCAGTTCGACACTTTCAAGGACAGGCTTGGTGGGCACTGAAGCTTTCTTT. V is TRBV5-6 and J is TRBJ1-1, with 7 bases that match TRBD1. Unmatched junction bases numbered 23, after V lost 5 bases and J lost 4 bases. The CDR3 length is 19 residues. In germline, CDR1 is SGHDT, CDR2 YYEEEE.

The chain is built from TRBV5-5 and TRBJ2-1; 7 bases map to TRBD1. CDR1 SGHKS and CDR2 YYEKEE come from the germline V gene (reference sequence). J lost 4 bases, V lost 3 bases, and 4 bases had no gene match. The CDR3 is 14 amino acids. Here the CDR3 reads CASSSSRGYNEQFF. For the CDR3, the DNA is TGTGCCAGCAGCTCCAGCAGGGGGTACAATGAGCAGTTCTTC.

The chain has TRBV2 and TRBJ1-6; no clear D. Deletions cut 4 bases from V and 13 bases from J, with 8 bases between. This CDR3 is built from 11 residues. Germline CDR1 SNHLY, CDR2 FYNNEI. Here the CDR3 reads CASSGNSPLHF. CDR3 bases: TGTGCCAGCAGTGGCAACTCTCCCCTCCACTTT.

V is TRBV9 and J is TRBJ2-1, with TRBD2 matching 7 bases. The CDR3 runs to 14 residues. After removal of 0 bases from V and 10 bases from J, the junction contained 7 bases not matched to a gene. Per the germline V gene, CDR1 is SGDLS and CDR2 is YYNGEE. As DNA, the CDR3 is TGTGCCAGCAGCGTAGAGGCGGGAGTGGACGAGCAGTTCTTC. Its translation: CASSVEAGVDEQFF.

This clone has just a few counts. The V and J genes are TRBV28 and TRBJ1-2, with D possibly matching TRBD1 (6 bases). Germline lookup yields CDR1 MDHEN and CDR2 SYDVKM. The ends were cut back, 5 bases at V and 1 base at J, with 14 bases in the middle. This CDR3 has 15 amino acids. As DNA, the CDR3 is TGTGCCAGCAGTGACAGGCTGGAACGTAACTATGGCTACACCTTC. It translates to CASSDRLERNYGYTF.

This chain uses TRBV7-3 with TRBJ2-1; D is uncertain. CDR1 and CDR2 (germline): SGHTA, FQGTGA. The CDR3 spans 15 residues. V lost 5 bases and J 1 base, leaving 12 bases between the germline ends. This chain's CDR3 is CASSRDTVSYNEQFF. The CDR3 region has the DNA TGTGCCAGCAGCCGTGACACGGTGTCCTACAATGAGCAGTTCTTC.

V and J are TRBV27 and TRBJ1-5; 9 bases match TRBD1. The CDR3 spans 17 residues. J lost 4 bases, V lost 4 bases, and 11 bases had no gene match. CDR1 and CDR2 (germline): MNHEY, SMNVEV (reference sequence). CDR3: CASSSQQGAKGNQPQHF. CDR3 in DNA: TGTGCCAGCAGTTCCCAACAGGGGGCGAAAGGAAATCAGCCCCAGCATTTT.

V and J are TRBV15 and TRBJ1-3, with 7 bases that match TRBD1. Per germline, CDR1 LNHNV and CDR2 YYDKDF (reference sequence). J lost 1 base, V lost 1 base, and 4 bases had no gene match. The CDR3 runs to 16 residues. The DNA of the CDR3 is TGTGCCACCAGCAGAGCGACAGGGAGTTCTGGAAACACCATATATTTT. Its protein is CATSRATGSSGNTIYF.

The chain uses TRBV30 and TRBJ2-1; D might be TRBD2 (5 bases). From germline, CDR1 is GTSNPN and CDR2 SVGIG (reference sequence). Deletions cut 4 bases from V and 0 bases from J, with 13 bases between. CDR3 length: 15 residues. CDR3 sequence (DNA): TGTGCCTGGATTAAACTGGGGAGCTCCTACAATGAGCAGTTCTTC. Its protein product is CAWIKLGSSYNEQFF.

This chain links TRBV19 with TRBJ1-5; 10 nucleotides line up with TRBD1. With 5 bases clipped from V and 3 bases from J, the junction kept 7 bases outside the gene matches. Germline V CDR1 and CDR2: LNHDA, SQIVND (reference sequence). CDR3 length equals 16 residues. CDR3 in DNA: TGTGCCAGTAGTGTCCGGGACAGGGGATTCAATCAGCCCCAGCATTTT. Its translation: CASSVRDRGFNQPQHF.

The chain uses TRBV27 and TRBJ1-5; the D gene is possibly TRBD1 (6 bases). V gave up 5 bases and J gave up 2 bases, with 13 bases separating them. CDR1 MNHEY and CDR2 SMNVEV come from the germline V gene (reference sequence). The CDR3 length is 15 residues. CDR3 in DNA: TGTGCCAGCAGTCTCACAGGGTTCGGCAATCAGCCCCAGCATTTT. Translating it yields CASSLTGFGNQPQHF.

This clone was counted once. The chain has TRBV5-1 and TRBJ2-3; 13 positions match TRBD2. This CDR3 has 16 residues. Germline V gives CDR1 SGHRS, CDR2 YFSETQ. V lost 0 bases and J lost 4; bases outside the gene matches: 2. The CDR3 here is CASSLGTSGSPDTQYF. CDR3 nucleotide sequence: TGCGCCAGCAGCTTGGGGACTAGCGGGAGTCCAGATACGCAGTATTTT.

The chain joins TRBV18 to TRBJ2-3; D call uncertain. Germline V gene sequence: CDR1 KGHSH, CDR2 LQKENI. The ends were cut back, 3 bases at V and 0 bases at J, with 13 bases in the middle. The CDR3 is 16 amino acids. Written as DNA, the CDR3 is TGTGCCAGCTCACCCCGGGTCTCGTGGAGCACAGATACGCAGTATTTT. Its protein is CASSPRVSWSTDTQYF.

This clone was picked up a small number of times. The chain couples TRBV6-6 to TRBJ1-1, with no clear D. Germline V gene data show CDR1 as MNHNY and CDR2 as SVGAGI (reference sequence). The CDR3 is made up of 14 amino acids. Trimming stripped 11 bases from V and 1 base from J, with 17 bases between. The CDR3 DNA reads as TGTGCCGCTCAGACACCCGCCCAGAACACTGAAGCTTTCTTT. Translating it yields CAAQTPAQNTEAFF.